Listed below are T cell receptor beta chains from one sample, sequenced in a study of blood T cell repertoires in COVID-19. Profiled with immunoSEQ multiplex PCR; TCRdb holds only in-frame clones, not every one. The data contain approximately 290,000 clones, about 89% of them singletons. Sequencing was done on a sample of peripheral blood. These receptors all come from an older woman with acute or convalescent COVID-19. CDR3s include the opening cysteine and the closing phenylalanine or tryptophan. The order of the fields is D gene, V gene, clone size, J gene, CDR3 DNA, CDR3 protein. The D gene is left open where the match is weak. Rows give clone size only sometimes, using once, few, many, or a class for an expanded clone.

TRBD2	TRBV11-2	-	TRBJ2-1	TGTGCCAGCAGCTTCCTAAGGACTAGCGGGGAGGGTGAGCAGTTCTTC	CASSFLRTSGEGEQFF
-	TRBV27	once	TRBJ2-7	TGTGCCAGCAGTTTAAACGGGGAAGTCGAGCAGTACTTC	CASSLNGEVEQYF
-	TRBV3-1/TRBV3-2	-	TRBJ2-5	TGTGCCAGCAGCCAAAGGGGGGAGACCCAGTACTTC	CASSQRGETQYF
-	TRBV5-8	-	TRBJ2-7	TGTGCCAGCAGCTCCAGGGCAGGGAAGTACGAGCAGTACTTC	CASSSRAGKYEQYF
-	TRBV10-3	-	TRBJ1-1	TGTGCCATCAGAAGTGTGGCAGACACTGAAGCTTTCTTT	CAIRSVADTEAFF
TRBD2	TRBV20-1	-	TRBJ2-7	TGCAGTGCTAGTCCCACTAGCGGGATTAACGAGCAGTACTTC	CSASPTSGINEQYF
TRBD2	TRBV4-3	-	TRBJ2-7	TGCGCCAGCAGCCAAGTAGGGACTAGCGGGATCTACGAGCAGTACTTC	CASSQVGTSGIYEQYF
TRBD1	TRBV7-9	-	TRBJ1-1	TGTGCCAGCAGCTTAGCTGGGGGACAGGCGACTGAAGCTTTCTTT	CASSLAGGQATEAFF
-	TRBV6-4	-	TRBJ1-6	TGTGCCAGCAGTGAAGCGGGGGCGAAGGATTCACCCCTCCACTTT	CASSEAGAKDSPLHF
-	TRBV2	-	TRBJ2-7	TGTGCCAGCAGTGAAGGTTTGGGACACCCCTACGAGCAGTACTTC	CASSEGLGHPYEQYF
TRBD2	TRBV6-4	once	TRBJ2-1	TGTGCCAGCAGTAAGGCCCAGCGGGAGGTTGGTTTCAATGAGCAGTTCTTC	CASSKAQREVGFNEQFF
TRBD1	TRBV28	once	TRBJ1-1	TGTGCCAGCAGTCCAGGGGGCCGGTGGAGGAACACTGAAGCTTTCTTT	CASSPGGRWRNTEAFF
-	TRBV27	-	TRBJ1-1	TGTGCCAGCAGTGACACTTTTAACATGAACACTGAAGCTTTCTTT	CASSDTFNMNTEAFF
TRBD2	TRBV19	-	TRBJ2-5	TGTGCCAGTAGTATGGGTCTAGCGGGAGGAAAGACCCAGTACTTC	CASSMGLAGGKTQYF
-	TRBV5-4	-	TRBJ2-1	TGTGCCAGCAGCCGGGACTTCCCCGATGAGCAGTTCTTC	CASSRDFPDEQFF
-	TRBV6-2/TRBV6-3	-	TRBJ1-2	TGTGCCAGCAGTTACCTCGGGGTTAACTATGGCTACACCTTC	CASSYLGVNYGYTF
TRBD2	TRBV2	-	TRBJ2-2	TGTGCCAGCATAAGCGGGAGGATTTTGACCGGGGAGCTGTTTTTT	CASISGRILTGELFF
-	TRBV4-3	-	TRBJ2-1	TGCGCCAGCAGCCCGACAGGTAGCTCCTACAATGAGCAGTTCTTC	CASSPTGSSYNEQFF
TRBD1	TRBV6-5	-	TRBJ1-4	TGTGCCAGCAGTTCATATACAGGGGCCTTAAATGAAAAACTGTTTTTT	CASSSYTGALNEKLFF
-	TRBV6-1	-	TRBJ2-1	TGTGCCAGCAGTGTAGCTAGAGGGGGAGGGTTTGATGAGCAGTTCTTC	CASSVARGGGFDEQFF
TRBD1	TRBV4-1	-	TRBJ1-1	TGCGCCAGCAGCAAAGGTGGAGGGGGCAAGAACACTGAAGCTTTCTTT	CASSKGGGGKNTEAFF
-	TRBV2	-	TRBJ1-5	TGTGCCAGCAGTGATGGGGCCAGGGGCAATCAGCCCCAGCATTTT	CASSDGARGNQPQHF
-	TRBV6-2/TRBV6-3	-	TRBJ2-7	TGTGCCAGCAGTTCTGCGGGAACGGGAGTTGGCGACGAGCAGTACTTC	CASSSAGTGVGDEQYF
-	TRBV7-2	-	TRBJ1-2	TGTGCCAGCAGCCTTAGCTATGGCTACACCTTC	CASSLSYGYTF
-	TRBV3-1/TRBV3-2	-	TRBJ2-3	TGTGCCAGCAGCCAAGGGCTAGCTAGAGATACGCAGTATTTT	CASSQGLARDTQYF
-	TRBV6-6	-	TRBJ2-1	TGTGCCAGCAGTCGGCCTCCCCTCCAGCGACTAAACAATGAGCAGTTCTTC	CASSRPPLQRLNNEQFF
TRBD1	TRBV5-1	-	TRBJ1-6	TGCGCCAGCAGCTCCGGACAGGGGACCTATAATTCACCCCTCCACTTT	CASSSGQGTYNSPLHF
-	TRBV27	-	TRBJ1-4	TGTGCCAGCAGTTTGTCCCGGGTCAGGGGTGAAAAACTGTTTTTT	CASSLSRVRGEKLFF
-	TRBV11-3	-	TRBJ2-3	TGTGCCAGCAGCCGAGGGACTCCCACAGATACGCAGTATTTT	CASSRGTPTDTQYF
-	TRBV7-2	-	TRBJ2-7	TGTGCCAGCAGCTTAGACAGGACCTACGAGCAGTACTTC	CASSLDRTYEQYF
TRBD1	TRBV4-2	-	TRBJ1-4	TGTGCCAGCAGCCAAGGGACAGGGGGCCGCTTTAATGAAAAACTGTTTTTT	CASSQGTGGRFNEKLFF
TRBD1	TRBV28	-	TRBJ1-2	TGTGCCAGCAGTTTAGTGGGACAGGGAAACTATGGCTACACCTTC	CASSLVGQGNYGYTF
TRBD1	TRBV7-2	-	TRBJ1-1	TGTGCCAGCAGCTCTAGCGGGCGACAGGGTGAAGCTTTCTTT	CASSSSGRQGEAFF
TRBD1	TRBV9	-	TRBJ2-6	TGTGCCAGCAGTCCGACAGGGGACCGGGTGTCTGGGGCCAACGTCCTGACTTTC	CASSPTGDRVSGANVLTF
TRBD2	TRBV18	-	TRBJ2-1	TGTGCCAGCTCATATCCGGGACTAAGATCCTACAATGAGCAGTTCTTC	CASSYPGLRSYNEQFF
-	TRBV30	-	TRBJ1-5	TGTGCCTGGAGTAAATTCTTGGACAGCCATAGCAATCAGCCCCAGCATTTT	CAWSKFLDSHSNQPQHF
-	TRBV2	-	TRBJ2-4	TGTGCCAGCAGTGAAGCACAGGCCCGGGGGAACTTC	CASSEAQARGNF
-	TRBV20-1	-	TRBJ1-4	TGCAGTGCTAGGAGCCGGAAACTGTTTTTT	CSARSRKLFF
TRBD2	TRBV9	-	TRBJ2-5	TGTGCCAGCAGCGTAGGTTCAGCGGGAGTAACAAGGGAGACCCAGTACTTC	CASSVGSAGVTRETQYF
TRBD1	TRBV24-1	-	TRBJ2-5	TGTGCCACCAGTGACCTCGGACAGGGGGCAGAAGAGACCCAGTACTTC	CATSDLGQGAEETQYF
-	TRBV7-2	-	TRBJ1-6	TGTGCCAGCAGCAGTTTCCCGGGGAGTTCACCCCTCCACTTT	CASSSFPGSSPLHF
-	TRBV4-1	-	TRBJ1-5	TGCGCCAGCAGCCAAGTACAGGGCAATCAGCCCCAGCATTTT	CASSQVQGNQPQHF
TRBD2	TRBV30	-	TRBJ2-3	TGTGCCTGGAGTGGGCCCGGGACTAGCGGTATTGGTAATACGCAGTATTTT	CAWSGPGTSGIGNTQYF
-	TRBV5-1	-	TRBJ2-7	TGCGCCAGCAGCCCCAGGGGCTACGAGCAGTACTTC	CASSPRGYEQYF
-	TRBV9	-	TRBJ2-3	TGTGCCAGCAGCAAACAGGTAACAGATACGCAGTATTTT	CASSKQVTDTQYF
TRBD2	TRBV28	-	TRBJ2-2	TGTGCCAGCAGGGACGGACTAGCGGGAGTCACCGGGGAGCTGTTTTTT	CASRDGLAGVTGELFF
TRBD2	TRBV7-8	-	TRBJ2-1	TGTGCCAGCAGCTCACTAGCGGGAGTGAAGGAGCAGTTCTTC	CASSSLAGVKEQFF
TRBD2	TRBV2	-	TRBJ2-7	TGTGCCAGCCGACGGGAGGACTACGAGCAGTACTTC	CASRREDYEQYF
-	TRBV7-3	-	TRBJ2-1	TGTGCCAGCAGCTTCGGAGGGAGGGGGGGTGAGCAGTTCTTC	CASSFGGRGGEQFF
TRBD1	TRBV19	-	TRBJ1-1	TGTGCCAGTAGTACGACAGGGCTCACTGAAGCTTTCTTT	CASSTTGLTEAFF
-	TRBV5-1	-	TRBJ1-1	TGCGCCAGCAGCTTGGCCGGGGGGCAAACTGAAGCTTTCTTT	CASSLAGGQTEAFF
-	TRBV6-6	-	TRBJ2-1	TGTGCCAGCAAGTCACGTGACACATCCTACAATGAGCAGTTCTTC	CASKSRDTSYNEQFF
-	TRBV5-4	-	TRBJ1-1	TGTGCCAGCAGCTTGGGCAGTAACACTGAAGCTTTCTTT	CASSLGSNTEAFF